The 9 T cell receptor beta chains in this list originate from one sample, sequenced in a study of STAT5B mutations in CD4+ large granular lymphocyte leukemia. The protocol was immunoSEQ multiplex PCR, while the TCRdb copy is restricted to in-frame clones and leaves out a portion. Among 23,000 or so clones listed, 74% were seen once. The source material was CD4+ T cells from blood buffy coats. The receptors stem from a human donor in good health.

J is TRBJ2-6 and V is TRBV2, with D possibly being TRBD1 (5 bases). This CDR3 comprises 18 residues. Between the trimmed V and J ends, which lost 2 bases and 2 bases, there was a span of 16 bases. The germline gives CDR1 SNHLY, CDR2 FYNNEI. The CDR3 region has the DNA TGTGCCAGCAGTGAATGGGGCCCTGCCACCGCTGGGGCCAACGTCCTGACTTTC. As protein: CASSEWGPATAGANVLTF.

For the CDR3, the DNA is TGTGCCAGCAGTGATAAAGACAGTCGTCAAGTCAATCAGCCCCAGCATTTT. This translates into CASSDKDSRQVNQPQHF. This sequence joins TRBV6-1 and TRBJ1-5, with D possibly matching TRBD1 (5 bases). Germline V gene lookup returns CDR1 MNHNS and CDR2 SASEGT. The CDR3 covers 17 residues. Trimming removed 3 bases at V and 3 bases at J, with 18 bases between.

The chain combines TRBV6-5 with TRBJ2-5, with D maybe TRBD2 (5 bases). V lost 2 bases and J 13 bases, leaving 11 bases between the germline ends. The CDR3 is 11 residues long. CDR1 is MNHEY, CDR2 SVGAGI, per germline. CDR3 nucleotide sequence: TGTGCCAGCAGTTACGGAGGCCTTGCGTACTTC. Its translation: CASSYGGLAYF.

The chain couples TRBV10-3 to TRBJ2-3; D gene uncertain. V lost 2 bases and J lost 2, with 8 bases in between. CDR3 length: 14 amino acids. Germline V gives CDR1 ENHRY, CDR2 SYGVKD. CDR3 loop: CAISEGRFTDTQYF. The CDR3 DNA reads as TGTGCCATCAGTGAGGGTCGGTTCACAGATACGCAGTATTTT.

V is TRBV7-8 and J is TRBJ1-1; 9 positions agree with TRBD1. Germline CDR1 and CDR2: SGHVS and FQNEAQ. Trimming took 5 bases from V and 4 from J; bases not matched to a gene: 8. This CDR3 has 15 amino acids. The CDR3 protein is CASSPRDRVFTEAFF. The DNA of the CDR3 is TGTGCCAGCAGCCCGCGGGACAGGGTGTTCACTGAAGCTTTCTTT.

This clone was counted a few times. The V gene is TRBV5-1, the J gene TRBJ1-1; D uncertain. The CDR3 is 12 amino acids. V lost 5 bases to trimming and J lost 1 base, with 6 bases between them. Per germline, CDR1 SGHRS and CDR2 YFSETQ. The CDR3 here is CASRRGNTEAFF. CDR3 nucleotide sequence: TGCGCCAGCAGGCGGGGGAACACTGAAGCTTTCTTT.

The rearrangement joins TRBV7-3 to TRBJ2-5; 9 bases match TRBD1. J lost 5 bases, V lost 0 bases, and 4 bases had no gene match. This CDR3 contains 15 residues. Germline lookup yields CDR1 SGHTA and CDR2 FQGTGA. The CDR3 nucleotides are TGTGCCAGCAGCTTAACGGGACAGGGAATGGAGACCCAGTACTTC. Translated: CASSLTGQGMETQYF. The whole variable domain, remainder taken from reference TRBV7-3 and TRBJ2-5, is GAGVSQTPSNKVTEKGKYVELRCDPISGHTALYWYRQSLGQGPEFLIYFQGTGAADDSGLPNDRFFAVRPEGSVSTLKIQRTERGDSAVYLCASSLTGQGMETQYFGPGTRLLVL.

The chain combines TRBV9 with TRBJ2-1, with 12 bases fitting TRBD2. The trim removed 4 bases at V and 5 bases at J, leaving 7 bases unmatched. CDR1 SGDLS and CDR2 YYNGEE come from the germline V gene. The CDR3 loop spans 16 amino acids. CDR3 protein: CASSPYTSGGNNEQFF. Here the CDR3 DNA reads TGTGCCAGCAGCCCGTATACTAGCGGGGGGAACAATGAGCAGTTCTTC. Based on the CDR3 plus reference TRBV9 and TRBJ2-1, the full variable domain is DSGVTQTPKHLITATGQRVTLRCSPRSGDLSVYWYQQSLDQGLQFLIQYYNGEERAKGNILERFSAQQFPDLHSELNLSSLELGDSALYFCASSPYTSGGNNEQFFGPGTRLTVL.

The V and J genes are TRBV7-8 and TRBJ2-3; D may be TRBD2 (7 bases). The germline V and J ends were trimmed by 4 bases and 8 bases, with 16 bases remaining between them. Germline V gene sequence: CDR1 SGHVS, CDR2 FQNEAQ. The CDR3 runs to 14 residues. In DNA, the CDR3 is TGTGCCAGCAGCTGGACGGGGGGAGGGGGTACGCAGTATTTT. Encoded protein: CASSWTGGGGTQYF.